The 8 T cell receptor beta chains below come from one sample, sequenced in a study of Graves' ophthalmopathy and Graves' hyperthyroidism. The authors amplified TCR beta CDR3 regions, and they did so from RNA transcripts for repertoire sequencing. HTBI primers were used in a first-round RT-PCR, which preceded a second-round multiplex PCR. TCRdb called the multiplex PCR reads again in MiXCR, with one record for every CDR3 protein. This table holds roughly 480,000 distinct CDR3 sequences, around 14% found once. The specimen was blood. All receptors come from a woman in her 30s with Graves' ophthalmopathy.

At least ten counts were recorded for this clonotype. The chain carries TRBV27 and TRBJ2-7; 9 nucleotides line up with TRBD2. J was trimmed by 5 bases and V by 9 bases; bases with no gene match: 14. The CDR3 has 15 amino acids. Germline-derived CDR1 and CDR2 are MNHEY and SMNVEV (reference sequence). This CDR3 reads CARPIRLAGDNEQYF. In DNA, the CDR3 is TGTGCCAGACCCATCAGGTTAGCGGGGGACAACGAGCAGTACTTC.

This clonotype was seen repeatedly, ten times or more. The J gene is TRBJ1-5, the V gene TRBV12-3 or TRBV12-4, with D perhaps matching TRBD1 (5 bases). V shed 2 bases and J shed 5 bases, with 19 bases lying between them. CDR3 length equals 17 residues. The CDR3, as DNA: TGTGCCAGCAGTTTAAGTCCGGGACCCCTTTTGGATCAGCCCCAGCATTTT. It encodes CASSLSPGPLLDQPQHF.

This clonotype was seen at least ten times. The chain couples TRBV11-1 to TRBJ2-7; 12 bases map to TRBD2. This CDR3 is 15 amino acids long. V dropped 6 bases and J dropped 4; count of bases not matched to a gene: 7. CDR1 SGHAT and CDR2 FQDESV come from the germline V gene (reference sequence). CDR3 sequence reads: CASSPRTSGMYEQYF. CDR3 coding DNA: TGTGCCAGCAGTCCTCGGACTAGCGGGATGTACGAGCAGTACTTC. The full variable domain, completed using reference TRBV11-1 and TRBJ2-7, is EAEVAQSPRYKITEKSQAVAFWCDPISGHATLYWYRQILGQGPELLVQFQDESVVDDSQLPKDRFSAERLKGVDSTLKIQPAELGDSAMYLCASSPRTSGMYEQYFGPGTRLTVT.

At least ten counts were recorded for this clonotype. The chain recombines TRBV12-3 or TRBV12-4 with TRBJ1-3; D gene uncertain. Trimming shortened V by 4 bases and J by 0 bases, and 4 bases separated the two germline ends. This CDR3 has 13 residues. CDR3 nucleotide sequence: TGTGCCAGCAGTTCGTCCTCTGGAAACACCATATATTTT. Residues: CASSSSSGNTIYF.

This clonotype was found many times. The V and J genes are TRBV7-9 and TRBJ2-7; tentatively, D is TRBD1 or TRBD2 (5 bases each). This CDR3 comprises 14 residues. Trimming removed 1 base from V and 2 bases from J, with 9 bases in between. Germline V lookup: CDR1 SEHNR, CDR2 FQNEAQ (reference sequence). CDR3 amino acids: CASSLDGGPYEQYF. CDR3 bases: TGTGCCAGCAGCTTAGATGGGGGACCCTACGAGCAGTACTTC.

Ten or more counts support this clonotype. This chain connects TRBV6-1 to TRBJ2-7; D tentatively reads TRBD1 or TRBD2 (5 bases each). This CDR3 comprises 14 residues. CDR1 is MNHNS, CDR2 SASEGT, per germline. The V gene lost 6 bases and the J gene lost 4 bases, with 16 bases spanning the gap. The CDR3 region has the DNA TGTGCCAGCAGCCACAGGCAGGGCGGGTACGAGCAGTACTTC. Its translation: CASSHRQGGYEQYF.

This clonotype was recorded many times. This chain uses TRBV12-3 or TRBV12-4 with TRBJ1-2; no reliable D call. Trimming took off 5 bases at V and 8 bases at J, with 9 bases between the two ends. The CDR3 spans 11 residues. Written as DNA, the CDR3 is TGTGCCAGCAGTCACGGAGGAGGCTACACCTTC. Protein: CASSHGGGYTF.

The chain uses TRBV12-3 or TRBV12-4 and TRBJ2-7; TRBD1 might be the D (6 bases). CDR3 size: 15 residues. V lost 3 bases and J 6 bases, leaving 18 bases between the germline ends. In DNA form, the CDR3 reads TGTGCCAGCAGTTTGGCCGGGACACGCCCTGGCGAGCAGTACTTC. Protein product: CASSLAGTRPGEQYF.